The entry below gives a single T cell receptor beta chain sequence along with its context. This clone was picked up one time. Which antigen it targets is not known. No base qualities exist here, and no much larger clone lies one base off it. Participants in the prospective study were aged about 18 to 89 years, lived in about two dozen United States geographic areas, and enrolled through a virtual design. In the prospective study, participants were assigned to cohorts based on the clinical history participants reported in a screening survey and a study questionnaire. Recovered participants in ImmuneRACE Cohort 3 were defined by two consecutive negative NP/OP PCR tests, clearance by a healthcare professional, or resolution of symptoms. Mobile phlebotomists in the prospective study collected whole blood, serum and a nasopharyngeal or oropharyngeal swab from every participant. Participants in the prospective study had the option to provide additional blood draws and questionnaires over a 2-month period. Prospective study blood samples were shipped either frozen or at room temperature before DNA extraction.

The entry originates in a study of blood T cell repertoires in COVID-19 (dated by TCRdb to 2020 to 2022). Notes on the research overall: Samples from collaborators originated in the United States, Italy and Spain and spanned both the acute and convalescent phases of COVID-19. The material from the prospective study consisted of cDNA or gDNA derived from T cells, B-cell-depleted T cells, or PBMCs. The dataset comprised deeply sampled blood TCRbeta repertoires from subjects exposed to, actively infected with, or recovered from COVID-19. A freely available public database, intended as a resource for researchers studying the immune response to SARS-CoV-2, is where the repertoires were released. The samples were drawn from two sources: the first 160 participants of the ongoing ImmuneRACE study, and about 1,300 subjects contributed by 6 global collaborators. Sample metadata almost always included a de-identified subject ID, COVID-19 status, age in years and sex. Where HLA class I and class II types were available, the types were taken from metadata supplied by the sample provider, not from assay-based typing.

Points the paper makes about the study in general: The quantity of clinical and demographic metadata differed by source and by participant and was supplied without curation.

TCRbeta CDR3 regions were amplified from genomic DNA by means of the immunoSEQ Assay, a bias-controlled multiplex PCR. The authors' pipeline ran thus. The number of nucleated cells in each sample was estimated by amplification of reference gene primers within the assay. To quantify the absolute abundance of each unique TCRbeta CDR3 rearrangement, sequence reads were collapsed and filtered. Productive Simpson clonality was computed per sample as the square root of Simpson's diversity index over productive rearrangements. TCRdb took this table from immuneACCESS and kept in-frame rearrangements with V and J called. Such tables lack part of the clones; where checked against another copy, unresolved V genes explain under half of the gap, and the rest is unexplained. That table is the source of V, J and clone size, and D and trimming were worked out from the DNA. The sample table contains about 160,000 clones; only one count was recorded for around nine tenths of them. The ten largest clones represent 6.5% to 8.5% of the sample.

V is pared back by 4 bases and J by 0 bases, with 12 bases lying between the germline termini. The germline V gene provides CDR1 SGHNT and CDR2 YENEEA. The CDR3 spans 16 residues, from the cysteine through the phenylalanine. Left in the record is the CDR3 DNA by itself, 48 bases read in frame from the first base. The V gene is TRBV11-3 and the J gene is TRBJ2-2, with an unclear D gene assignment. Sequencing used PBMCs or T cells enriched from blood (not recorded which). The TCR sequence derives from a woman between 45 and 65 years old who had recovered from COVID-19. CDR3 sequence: CASSSTPTSNTGELFF. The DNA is TGTGCCAGCAGCTCTACCCCCACCTCGAACACCGGGGAGCTGTTTTTT.